Presented here are 32 T cell receptor beta chains from one specimen sequenced in a study of T-cell reconstitution after alpha-beta-depleted transplantation in children. The authors prepared the TCRbeta library with unique molecular identifiers. MiXCR, applied by TCRdb to the PCR reads, yields one record per CDR3 protein. The sample holds about 580,000 distinct CDR3 sequences, 20% to 25% seen once. The sequences come from PBMCs, mostly from graft donor cells, collected 360 days after TCRalphabeta/CD19-depleted stem cell transplant. The receptors come from a boy under two years old who had a stem cell transplant for acute myeloid leukemia, so the T cells may come from the graft donor.

The chain uses TRBV10-3 and TRBJ2-5, with D perhaps given as TRBD1 or TRBD2 (5 bases each). CDR1 ENHRY and CDR2 SYGVKD come from the germline V gene. The CDR3 has 16 amino acids. V lost 2 bases and J lost 1, with 14 bases in between. The DNA of the CDR3 is TGTGCCATCAGTGAGCCGAGGGGTTCGAGCCAAGAGACCCAGTACTTC. The encoded protein is CAISEPRGSSQETQYF.

This clonotype was observed a handful of times. The chain recombines TRBV7-2 with TRBJ2-3; no clear D. The ends were cut back, 5 bases at V and 4 bases at J, with 10 bases in the middle. CDR3 length: 13 residues. The germline CDR1 and CDR2 sequences are SGHTA and FQGNSA. The CDR3: CASSKWVADTQYF. The DNA of the CDR3 is TGTGCCAGCAGCAAATGGGTGGCAGATACGCAGTATTTT. Looking up the rest from reference TRBV7-2 and TRBJ2-3 gives the full variable domain: GAGVSQSPSNKVTEKGKDVELRCDPISGHTALYWYRQSLGQGLEFLIYFQGNSAPDKSGLPSDRFSAERTGGSVSTLTIQRTQQEDSAVYLCASSKWVADTQYFGPGTRLTVL.

J is TRBJ1-2 and V is TRBV15; TRBD1 might be the D (6 bases). V shed 4 bases and J shed 8 bases, with 17 bases lying between them. From germline, CDR1 is LNHNV and CDR2 YYDKDF (reference sequence). The CDR3 has 14 residues. The CDR3 is CATSIRMTGGGYTF. As DNA, the CDR3 is TGTGCCACCAGCATACGTATGACAGGCGGAGGCTACACCTTC.

Notes on this clonotype: One end of the junction is discordant with germline, which a read error may explain. V and J are TRBV24-1 and TRBJ2-7; D remains ambiguous. Germline CDR1 is KGHDR and CDR2 is SFDVKD. The CDR3 contains 13 residues. CDR3 in amino acids: CATSDSWGYGQYF. CDR3 coding DNA: TGTGCCACCAGTGATTCGTGGGGTTACGGGCAGTACTTC.

This clonotype turned up a few times. The chain joins TRBV6-5 to TRBJ1-2; no definite D call. Germline V gene sequence: CDR1 MNHEY, CDR2 SVGAGI. Trimming removed 3 bases at V and 0 bases at J, with 5 bases between. There are 13 residues in the CDR3. The CDR3 DNA reads as TGTGCCAGCAGTTATCGCACTAACTATGGCTACACCTTC. This gives the protein CASSYRTNYGYTF.

This chain links TRBV20-1 with TRBJ2-4; 7 nucleotides align to TRBD2. Trimming at V came to 1 base and at J to 5 bases, leaving 5 bases not matched to a gene. The CDR3 sequence is 14 residues long. Germline CDR1 is DFQATT and CDR2 is SNEGSKA (reference sequence). CDR3 loop: CSARVAGRENIQYF. DNA for the CDR3: TGCAGTGCTAGAGTTGCGGGGAGGGAAAACATTCAGTACTTC.

This clonotype was recorded at least ten times. The V and J genes are TRBV7-8 and TRBJ2-3, with D possibly TRBD2 on 5 matching bases. The CDR3 totals 12 residues. V lost 1 base and J lost 10, with 9 bases in between. Germline V gene data show CDR1 as SGHVS and CDR2 as FQNEAQ. Here the CDR3 reads CASSLEVGAQYF. DNA for the CDR3: TGTGCCAGCAGCTTAGAAGTCGGGGCGCAGTATTTT.

The V gene is TRBV12-3 or TRBV12-4, the J gene TRBJ2-2; 9 bases are shared with TRBD1. The V and J ends lost 5 bases and 5 bases, in that order; junction bases with no gene match: 6. This CDR3 is built from 15 residues. The CDR3 region is CASSTGQGRTGELFF. In nucleotides, the CDR3 is TGTGCCAGCAGTACTGGACAGGGGAGGACCGGGGAGCTGTTTTTT.

This clonotype was seen repeatedly, ten times or more. The chain uses TRBV4-1 and TRBJ2-1; perhaps TRBD2 as D (6 bases). Germline V gives CDR1 MGHRA, CDR2 YSYEKL. The CDR3 length is 15 residues. Deletions cut 5 bases from V and 7 bases from J, with 18 bases between. DNA for the CDR3: TGCGCCAGCAGCTCCTGGGTAGCGCGGGAAAATGAGCAGTTCTTC. This codes for CASSSWVARENEQFF.

The rearrangement joins TRBV20-1 to TRBJ2-7, with 7 bases that match TRBD1. CDR1 and CDR2 (germline): DFQATT, SNEGSKA (reference sequence). Trimming cost V 2 bases and J 2 bases; bases outside gene matches: 6. This CDR3 is 14 amino acids long. Here the CDR3 reads CSARQPTGTYEQYV. Written as DNA, the CDR3 is TGCAGTGCTAGACAACCGACAGGGACCTACGAGCAGTACGTC.

This clonotype was detected many times. The gene calls are TRBV7-6 and TRBJ2-1; TRBD2 agrees at 9 bases. Germline values: CDR1 SGHVS, CDR2 FNYEAQ. This CDR3 has 14 residues. J was trimmed by 5 bases and V by 6 bases; bases with no gene match: 5. The CDR3 loop is CASRPSGDNNEQFF. The CDR3 DNA reads as TGTGCCAGCAGGCCTAGCGGGGACAACAATGAGCAGTTCTTC.

This clonotype was observed a few times. The chain employs TRBV12-3 or TRBV12-4 and TRBJ1-2; D may be TRBD1 (5 bases). The CDR3 is made up of 15 amino acids. Trimming took off 5 bases at V and 4 bases at J, with 17 bases between the two ends. The CDR3 loop reads CASSNRQRVIYGYTF. As DNA, the CDR3 is TGTGCCAGCAGTAACAGACAGAGGGTTATCTATGGCTACACCTTC.

J is TRBJ1-1 and V is TRBV12-3 or TRBV12-4, with TRBD1 as a possible D gene (5 bases). This CDR3 contains 13 residues. The V gene lost 8 bases and the J gene lost 7 bases, with 17 bases spanning the gap. The CDR3 coding sequence is TGTGCCAGCGGCGGGGGGAGGTGGGATGAAGCTTTCTTT. It specifies CASGGGRWDEAFF.

The chain joins TRBV6-5 to TRBJ2-2; maybe TRBD1 (5 bases). Trimming cost V 2 bases and J 4 bases, with 14 bases left between them. The CDR3 covers 16 residues. Per germline, CDR1 MNHEY and CDR2 SVGAGI. For the CDR3, the DNA is TGTGCCAGCAGTTACGCGTGGGGCGAACTCACCGGGGAGCTGTTTTTT. This gives the protein CASSYAWGELTGELFF.

This clonotype was detected only a few times. The chain employs TRBV6-2 or TRBV6-3 and TRBJ2-7; D assignment may be TRBD1 or TRBD2 (5 bases each). Germline CDR1 MNHEY, CDR2 SVGEGT. The CDR3 is made up of 16 amino acids. V lost 0 bases and J 3 bases, leaving 15 bases between the germline ends. The CDR3 loop reads CASSYSGRDAIYEQYF. The CDR3 bases are TGTGCCAGCAGTTACTCTGGCCGGGACGCGATCTACGAGCAGTACTTC.

The rearrangement uses TRBV7-8 and TRBJ2-7; tentative D call: TRBD1 (5 bases). The CDR3 runs to 18 residues. Germline values: CDR1 SGHVS, CDR2 FQNEAQ. The V and J ends lost 1 base and 3 bases respectively, with 22 bases between them. Written as DNA, the CDR3 is TGTGCCAGCAGCTTAGGCCCAGGGAACCTAAAGGGGCTCTACGAGCAGTACGTC. Translating it yields CASSLGPGNLKGLYEQYV.

This chain uses TRBV7-6 with TRBJ2-3; 8 nucleotides line up with TRBD1. The ends lost 4 bases at V and 2 bases at J; junction bases unmatched: 17. The CDR3 is 19 residues long. CDR1 SGHVS and CDR2 FNYEAQ come from the germline V gene. The CDR3 sequence is CASSSGTGELTRITDTQYF. The CDR3 nucleotides are TGTGCCAGCAGCTCCGGGACAGGCGAACTCACTCGGATCACAGATACGCAGTATTTT.

Details on this clonotype: A much larger clone sits a single nucleotide away, making a read error possible. The chain is built from TRBV4-2 and TRBJ1-1, with D maybe TRBD1 (5 bases). Trimming removed 3 bases at V and 3 bases at J, with 8 bases between. The CDR3 sequence is 13 residues long. Germline V gene data show CDR1 as LGHNA and CDR2 as YNFKEQ. The CDR3 DNA sequence: TGTGCCAGCAGCCAGGGGGTAGACACTGAAGCTTTCTTT. Translating gives CASSQGVDTEAFF.

This clonotype was detected only a few times. V usage is TRBV4-3 and J usage is TRBJ2-7; D remains unclear. Germline CDR1 is LGHNA and CDR2 is YSLEER. The CDR3 loop spans 13 amino acids. Trimming took 4 bases from V and 6 from J, leaving 13 bases between them. CDR3 loop: CASSPRAHSEQYF. Written as DNA, the CDR3 is TGCGCCAGCAGCCCCCGGGCCCACAGCGAGCAGTACTTC.

This clonotype was observed a few times. The rearrangement joins TRBV7-8 to TRBJ1-6; unclear D gene. Germline assignment: CDR1 SGHVS and CDR2 FQNEAQ. Trimming cost V 3 bases and J 7 bases, with 7 bases left between them. The CDR3 runs to 13 residues. CDR3 DNA: TGTGCCAGCAGCTTCGACCTGAATTCACCCCTCCACTTT. It translates to CASSFDLNSPLHF.

In this sample, this clonotype turned up many times. The rearrangement joins TRBV11-2 to TRBJ1-1; D not certain. This CDR3 has 14 residues. Germline loops: CDR1 SGHAT, CDR2 FQNNGV. V lost 5 bases, J lost 1 base, and 11 bases lay in between. In nucleotides, the CDR3 is TGTGCCAGCAGCGTGGATCAGAGGAACACTGAAGCTTTCTTT. Protein sequence: CASSVDQRNTEAFF.

The sample holds many counts of this clonotype. The chain combines TRBV20-1 with TRBJ1-4, with 8 bases fitting TRBD1. Trimming cost V 6 bases and J 8 bases; bases outside gene matches: 8. The CDR3 has 13 residues. Per germline, CDR1 DFQATT and CDR2 SNEGSKA (reference sequence). The CDR3 loop is CSARGQGGEKLFF. CDR3 sequence (DNA): TGCAGTGCCCGCGGACAGGGAGGAGAAAAACTGTTTTTT.

The sample holds a few counts of this clonotype. This chain joins TRBV20-1 and TRBJ1-1, with D possibly being TRBD1 (6 bases). V was trimmed by 1 base and J by 3 bases, leaving 15 bases between them. Germline V gene lookup returns CDR1 DFQATT and CDR2 SNEGSKA (reference sequence). This CDR3 comprises 15 residues. The CDR3 spells CSARVTGSRHTEAFF. CDR3 in DNA: TGCAGTGCTAGAGTCACAGGGTCTCGGCACACTGAAGCTTTCTTT.

There are a few counts of this clonotype. In DNA form, the CDR3 reads TGCAGTGCTCGGTCCGGGACAGCCGCTTTCTATATTCAGTACTTC. Its protein product is CSARSGTAAFYIQYF. The gene calls are TRBV20-1 and TRBJ2-4, with TRBD1 identical over 7 bases. The V segment lost 5 bases and the J segment 10 bases; nucleotides outside the gene matches: 17. The CDR3 runs 15 residues. The germline V gene has CDR1 DFQATT and CDR2 SNEGSKA (reference sequence).

The J gene is TRBJ1-2, the V gene TRBV2, with D possibly matching TRBD1 (6 bases). The CDR3 spans 12 residues. The V and J ends lost 4 bases and 5 bases respectively, with 8 bases between them. CDR1 is SNHLY and CDR2 is FYNNEI in the germline V gene. The CDR3 sequence: CASSGQAYGYTF. CDR3 bases: TGTGCCAGCAGTGGACAGGCATATGGCTACACCTTC. Using reference TRBV2 and TRBJ1-2 for the parts outside the CDR3, the full variable domain is EPEVTQTPSHQVTQMGQEVILRCVPISNHLYFYWYRQILGQKVEFLVSFYNNEISEKSEIFDDQFSVERPDGSNFTLKIRSTKLEDSAMYFCASSGQAYGYTFGSGTRLTVV.

This rearrangement joins TRBV10-3 to TRBJ2-5; D unclear. The CDR3 extends over 15 amino acids. Germline V gives CDR1 ENHRY, CDR2 SYGVKD. Trimming pared 0 bases from V and 5 bases from J, leaving 13 bases between. The CDR3 nucleotides are TGTGCCATCAGTGAGTCGACAACACCTGGGGAGACCCAGTACTTC. Translating gives CAISESTTPGETQYF.

This chain connects TRBV6-1 to TRBJ1-1; 7 bases are a match to TRBD1. Germline V gives CDR1 MNHNS, CDR2 SASEGT. This CDR3 is 15 amino acids long. Trimming removed 6 bases from V and 0 bases from J; junction bases left unmatched: 7. DNA of the CDR3: TGTGCCAGCAGCGGAGCAGGGGGTATGAACACTGAAGCTTTCTTT. Protein sequence: CASSGAGGMNTEAFF.

This chain joins TRBV9 and TRBJ2-5; 8 bases map to TRBD1. Germline-derived CDR1 and CDR2 are SGDLS and YYNGEE. With 0 bases clipped from V and 3 bases from J, the junction kept 1 base outside the gene matches. The CDR3 is made up of 14 amino acids. CDR3 amino acids: CASSVGTGKETQYF. DNA of the CDR3: TGTGCCAGCAGCGTAGGGACAGGGAAAGAGACCCAGTACTTC.

This chain joins TRBV7-8 and TRBJ2-1; weak D call: TRBD2 (5 bases). Deletions cut 5 bases from V and 5 bases from J, with 16 bases between. The CDR3 extends over 15 amino acids. Germline V gene sequence: CDR1 SGHVS, CDR2 FQNEAQ. CDR3 region: CASSPSWAGHNEQFF. The DNA for the CDR3 is TGTGCCAGCAGCCCATCCTGGGCGGGTCACAATGAGCAGTTCTTC.

The chain couples TRBV23-1 to TRBJ2-1, with D possibly TRBD1 on 6 matching bases. TRBV23-1 qualifies as an ORF whose function is uncertain. CDR3 length: 18 amino acids. The V and J ends lost 2 bases and 0 bases respectively, with 17 bases between them. Written as DNA, the CDR3 is TGCGCCAGCAGTCAACGAGTGTCGGGACACCTCTCCTACAATGAGCAGTTCTTC. Translating gives CASSQRVSGHLSYNEQFF.

The chain couples TRBV14 to TRBJ1-6, with D hard to call. Germline CDR1 is SGHDN and CDR2 is FVKESK. The V and J ends lost 4 bases and 9 bases respectively, with 13 bases between them. The CDR3 consists of 14 residues. The CDR3 sequence: CASSRQVGSSPLHF. CDR3 DNA: TGTGCCAGCAGCCGGCAGGTTGGGTCTTCACCCCTCCACTTT.

This clonotype was seen many times. The V gene is TRBV20-1, the J gene TRBJ2-1; 8 bases line up with TRBD1. The CDR3 has 14 amino acids. The J segment lost 9 bases and the V segment lost 4 bases, leaving 11 bases of the junction unmatched. From germline, CDR1 is DFQATT and CDR2 SNEGSKA (reference sequence). The CDR3 DNA is TGCAGTGCTACGCCCCTCTCAGGGGGCAGTGAGCAGTTCTTC. Amino acid sequence: CSATPLSGGSEQFF.